These 30 T cell receptor beta chains came from one sample sequenced in a study of blood T cells in healthy people across ages (dated by TCRdb to the mid-2010s). The library was prepared using 5' RACE. The instrument given in TCRdb is Illumina HiSeq 2500. The second PCR ran for about 6 to 12 cycles and used a J-beta primer mix along with a sample-barcoded 5' primer. Using fastp trimming at Q25 and MiXCR clonotype assembly, TCRdb reanalyzed the public sequencing data and kept in-frame beta chains. Every CDR3 protein is listed once, alongside the most common genes and DNA of its rows. This sample gives about 650,000 distinct CDR3 sequences in total; roughly 30% of them show up just once. The ten largest clones represent 15% of the sample. The sample comprised blood. The receptors here all came from a woman older than 75 in good health. Donor details come from another sample of the same person, matched by shared clones.

This chain links TRBV7-2 with TRBJ2-7, with D possibly being TRBD1 or TRBD2 (5 bases each). The V end was cut by 4 bases, the J end by 10 bases, with 17 bases between. CDR1 is SGHTA and CDR2 is FQGNSA in the germline V gene. This CDR3 is built from 13 residues. Written as DNA, the CDR3 is TGTGCCAGCAGCTCCGGGACGAAATCGGCCCAGTACTTC. Its translation: CASSSGTKSAQYF.

This clonotype was observed at least ten times. Its ends do not fully match the called genes, so a read error is possible. The chain joins TRBV28 to TRBJ1-1; D is perhaps TRBD1 (5 bases). CDR1 and CDR2 (germline): MDHEN, SYDVKM. The CDR3 has 13 residues. The CDR3 here is CASGLTGGTEAFF. CDR3 DNA sequence: TGTGCCAGCGGTTTGACCGGGGGCACTGAAGCTTTCTTT.

This clonotype showed up many times. The chain uses TRBV5-1 and TRBJ2-7; TRBD1 might be the D (5 bases). V was shortened by 1 base and J by 3 bases, with 11 bases between the two germline ends. The CDR3 is 14 residues long. The V gene's germline CDR1 is SGHRS and CDR2 YFSETQ. CDR3 amino acids: CASSLLLDNYEQYF. In nucleotides, the CDR3 is TGCGCCAGCAGCTTGCTATTGGACAACTACGAGCAGTACTTC.

This clonotype has only a few counts. This chain connects TRBV6-2 or TRBV6-3 to TRBJ2-1, with D possibly being TRBD2 (6 bases). Germline CDR1 and CDR2: MNHEY and SVGEGT. The CDR3 contains 16 residues. The ends were cut back, 4 bases at V and 5 bases at J, with 18 bases in the middle. The CDR3 region has the DNA TGTGCCAGCAGTTGGCCCGGCGGGGCGATCCACAATGAGCAGTTCTTC. Its translation: CASSWPGGAIHNEQFF.

This clonotype was seen at least ten times. The genes are TRBV21-1 and TRBJ2-7; no DNA check was done on the table's D call, TRBD1. TRBV21-1 is given as a pseudogene. This CDR3 spans 16 amino acids. CDR3 nucleotide sequence: TGTGCCAGCAGCAAAGCTCGGGACAGGCAGTACTACGAGCAGTACTTC. Encoded protein: CASSKARDRQYYEQYF.

This clonotype was picked up many times. The V call is TRBV15, the J call TRBJ2-1; D could derive from TRBD1 or TRBD2 (6 bases each). CDR1 and CDR2 from the germline V gene are LNHNV and YYDKDF (reference sequence). With 0 bases removed from V and 9 bases from J, the gap between germline ends came to 18 bases. CDR3 length: 16 amino acids. DNA for the CDR3: TGTGCCACCAGCAGAGAGTTCGGGGGCGCTGAGGGTGAGCAGTTCTTC. This codes for CATSREFGGAEGEQFF.

The chain combines TRBV4-1 with TRBJ1-1, with TRBD1 identical over 7 bases. The CDR3 runs to 15 residues. Germline lookup yields CDR1 MGHRA and CDR2 YSYEKL. J was trimmed by 6 bases and V by 2 bases; bases with no gene match: 9. Here the CDR3 DNA reads TGCGCCAGCAGCCAATCTCCCAGGGGGGGTCCTGAAGCTTTCTTT. Translating it yields CASSQSPRGGPEAFF.

This clonotype has ten or more counts. The CDR3 region has the DNA TGTGCCAGCAGTTTAAGGCGGGGCTCCTACAATGAGCAGTTCTTC. Residues: CASSLRRGSYNEQFF. V gene TRBV27 combines with J gene TRBJ2-1; weak D call: TRBD2 (6 bases). The CDR3 has 15 amino acids. The germline CDR1 and CDR2 sequences are MNHEY and SMNVEV (reference sequence). The V and J ends lost 2 bases and 0 bases respectively, with 8 bases between them.

This clonotype was detected many times. The rearrangement joins TRBV20-1 to TRBJ2-1, with 7 bases matching TRBD2. Germline trimming cut 4 bases from V and 2 bases from J; bases unmatched to any gene: 5. Germline values: CDR1 DFQATT, CDR2 SNEGSKA (reference sequence). This CDR3 is built from 14 residues. The CDR3 nucleotides read TGCAGTGCTAAAAGCGGGGTACCCTACAATGAGCAGTTCTTC. Its translation: CSAKSGVPYNEQFF.

At least ten counts were recorded for this clonotype. The chain is built from TRBV7-9 and TRBJ1-5; a possible D gene is TRBD1 (6 bases). V lost 2 bases, J lost 0 bases, and 17 bases lay in between. Germline V gives CDR1 SEHNR, CDR2 FQNEAQ (reference sequence). This CDR3 has 18 residues. For the CDR3, the DNA is TGTGCCAGCAGCTTATCACCGACAGGCCCTTTTAGCAATCAGCCCCAGCATTTT. Translating it yields CASSLSPTGPFSNQPQHF.

A remark on this clonotype: A much larger clone sits a single nucleotide away, making a read error possible. The DNA of the CDR3 is TGTGCCAGCAGCTTATTCTCCTCTAGCGGGGGGCTTAGACGGACAGATACGCAGTATTTT. Residues: CASSLFSSSGGLRRTDTQYF. The chain joins TRBV7-2 to TRBJ2-3, with TRBD2 identical over 11 bases. The CDR3 is 20 residues long. Trimming removed 2 bases from V and 3 bases from J; junction bases left unmatched: 16. The germline V gene encodes CDR1 SGHTA and CDR2 FQGNSA. Combining the CDR3 with reference TRBV7-2 and TRBJ2-3 gives the whole variable domain GAGVSQSPSNKVTEKGKDVELRCDPISGHTALYWYRQSLGQGLEFLIYFQGNSAPDKSGLPSDRFSAERTGGSVSTLTIQRTQQEDSAVYLCASSLFSSSGGLRRTDTQYFGPGTRLTVL.

The DNA for the CDR3 is TGCAGTGCTAGGAGTGGGACTCCCAATACGGAGACCCAGTACTTC. It specifies CSARSGTPNTETQYF. The V and J genes are TRBV20-1 and TRBJ2-5; D might be TRBD2 (6 bases). In germline, CDR1 is DFQATT, CDR2 SNEGSKA (reference sequence). V gave up 3 bases and J gave up 5 bases, with 19 bases separating them. This CDR3 region has 15 residues.

In its sample, this clonotype was seen many times. J is TRBJ2-3 and V is TRBV6-5; 8 nucleotides align to TRBD2. Germline CDR1 and CDR2: MNHEY and SVGAGI. The CDR3 spans 16 residues. Trimming at V came to 6 bases and at J to 1 base, leaving 9 bases not matched to a gene. The CDR3 here is CASRLLRGGRTDTQYF. CDR3 DNA: TGTGCCAGCAGACTACTCCGGGGGGGTCGCACAGATACGCAGTATTTT.

This clonotype was counted many times. This chain uses TRBV4-1 with TRBJ2-1; no reliable D call. This CDR3 contains 14 residues. Between the trimmed V and J ends, which lost 3 bases and 9 bases, there was a span of 15 bases. The germline V gene has CDR1 MGHRA and CDR2 YSYEKL. CDR3 sequence reads: CASSQMDGGAEQFF. Here the CDR3 DNA reads TGCGCCAGCAGCCAGATGGACGGCGGAGCTGAGCAGTTCTTC.

This clonotype was recorded many times. This CDR3 is CASSSDNYGYTF. The CDR3 DNA reads as TGTGCCAGCAGCTCCGACAACTATGGCTACACCTTC. The chain couples TRBV6-5 to TRBJ1-2, with no clear D. Between the trimmed V and J ends, which lost 6 bases and 2 bases, there was a span of 7 bases. The CDR3 length is 12 residues. The germline CDR1 and CDR2 sequences are MNHEY and SVGAGI.

This clonotype was detected only a few times. A much larger clonotype is one base distant, so this may be a read error. The chain recombines TRBV3-1 with TRBJ2-5; 7 positions match TRBD2. The CDR3 loop spans 14 amino acids. V lost 4 bases and J lost 11; bases outside the gene matches: 13. Germline loops: CDR1 LGHDT, CDR2 YNNKEL (reference sequence). As DNA, the CDR3 is TGTGCCAGCAGCCTTCAGCGGGGTAGGGATGAGCAGTACTTC. Translation gives CASSLQRGRDEQYF.

In its sample, this clonotype was seen many times. The chain carries TRBV7-6 and TRBJ2-5; D could derive from TRBD1 or TRBD2 (7 bases each). This CDR3 is 15 amino acids long. The germline V and J ends were trimmed by 8 bases and 4 bases, with 20 bases remaining between them. Germline V lookup: CDR1 SGHVS, CDR2 FNYEAQ. DNA for the CDR3: TGTGCCAGCGCTCGCCGGGGAGGGGGCTTAGAGACCCAGTACTTC. It specifies CASARRGGGLETQYF.

This clonotype has a count of ten or more. The CDR3 nucleotides read TGTGCCAGCGCCCGCCGGGGACAGCGGGATACGCAGTATTTT. Amino acids: CASARRGQRDTQYF. V usage is TRBV9 and J usage is TRBJ2-3; 7 bases are shared with TRBD1. The CDR3 extends over 14 amino acids. With 7 bases clipped from V and 6 bases from J, the junction kept 11 bases outside the gene matches. Germline CDR1 reads SGDLS; CDR2 reads YYNGEE.

The CDR3 spells CASSYLSGSTGHSGETQYF. For the CDR3, the DNA is TGTGCCAGCAGTTACTTATCTGGGTCCACAGGGCACTCGGGGGAGACCCAGTACTTC. The chain has TRBV6-5 and TRBJ2-5, with D possibly matching TRBD1 (6 bases). The germline gives CDR1 MNHEY, CDR2 SVGAGI. The V gene lost 1 base and the J gene lost 5 bases, with 26 bases spanning the gap. The CDR3 covers 19 residues.

This clonotype was observed many times. This chain connects TRBV6-2 or TRBV6-3 to TRBJ2-7; the D is unclear. The CDR3 runs to 12 residues. CDR1 is MNHEY, CDR2 SVGEGT, per germline. Trimming took off 2 bases at V and 5 bases at J, with 7 bases between the two ends. The CDR3 DNA reads as TGTGCCAGCAGTTACCCCCCAAACGAGCAGTACTTC. Translating it yields CASSYPPNEQYF.

This clonotype was counted between two and nine times. A read error may explain this, as a much larger clone is one base away. This chain connects TRBV5-1 to TRBJ2-1; D may be TRBD2 (6 bases). The CDR3 contains 14 residues. V lost 4 bases and J lost 7, with 15 bases in between. The germline V gene encodes CDR1 SGHRS and CDR2 YFSETQ. The CDR3 DNA is TGCGCCAGCAGCCTCCGCGGAGGGAGGAATGAGCAGTTCTTC. This codes for CASSLRGGRNEQFF.

V usage is TRBV11-2 and J usage is TRBJ1-2; D is unclear. Between the trimmed V and J ends, which lost 4 bases and 6 bases, there was a span of 12 bases. The germline V gene has CDR1 SGHAT and CDR2 FQNNGV. The CDR3 spans 13 residues. CDR3 nucleotide sequence: TGTGCCAGCAGCTCGCCCCGACAACATGGCTACACCTTC. Encoded protein: CASSSPRQHGYTF.

The chain recombines TRBV7-2 with TRBJ2-5, with D possibly TRBD1 on 5 matching bases. V lost 5 bases, J lost 5 bases, and 15 bases lay in between. The CDR3 runs 14 residues. Germline lookup yields CDR1 SGHTA and CDR2 FQGNSA. The CDR3 region is CASSRWGSGETQYF. CDR3 DNA sequence: TGTGCCAGCAGCCGGTGGGGTTCAGGGGAGACCCAGTACTTC.

CDR3 DNA sequence: TGTGCCAGCAGCCTACAGGGGCGTTTGCTGTTTTTT. It yields the protein CASSLQGRLLFF. V is TRBV6-2 or TRBV6-3 and J is TRBJ2-2, with 7 bases fitting TRBD1. Germline CDR1 and CDR2: MNHEY and SVGEGT. This CDR3 is built from 12 residues. V lost 6 bases to trimming and J lost 13 bases; unmatched junction nucleotides: 8.

Of note for this clonotype: A much larger clone lies one base from this, so it may be a read error. The rearrangement uses TRBV6-6 and TRBJ1-2, with D possibly being TRBD1 (6 bases). CDR3 length: 14 amino acids. The germline CDR1 and CDR2 sequences are MNHNY and SVGAGI (reference sequence). The CDR3 spells CVSSSRDTRRGYTF. In DNA form, the CDR3 reads TGTGTCAGCAGTTCACGGGACACCAGAAGGGGCTACACCTTC.

This clonotype was found a few times. The chain couples TRBV20-1 to TRBJ1-5, with D unclear. Trimming left V 0 bases short and J 5 bases short, with 8 bases between. Germline lookup yields CDR1 DFQATT and CDR2 SNEGSKA (reference sequence). The CDR3 totals 13 residues. The CDR3, as DNA: TGCAGTGCTAGAGAGAATCGGGATCAGCCCCAGCATTTT. Protein sequence: CSARENRDQPQHF.

The chain is built from TRBV5-5 and TRBJ2-5; D gene unclear. Trimming removed 2 bases at V and 11 bases at J, with 22 bases between. From germline, CDR1 is SGHKS and CDR2 YYEKEE (reference sequence). The CDR3 contains 15 residues. CDR3: CASSFRLTAYSEQYF. The DNA of the CDR3 is TGTGCCAGCAGCTTCCGACTCACCGCCTACAGTGAGCAGTACTTC.

Turning to this clonotype: This may arise from a read error, as a much more abundant clone is one base away. The chain employs TRBV10-3 and TRBJ2-7; 9 bases match TRBD1. The trim removed 3 bases at V and 3 bases at J, leaving 6 bases unmatched. Germline loops: CDR1 ENHRY, CDR2 SYGVKD. The CDR3 spans 15 residues. The CDR3 DNA is TGTGCCATCAGTGATGGGGGACAGGGTAGCTACGAGCAGTACTTC. Protein sequence: CAISDGGQGSYEQYF.

This clonotype has a count of ten or more. The V call is TRBV30, the J call TRBJ2-3; 10 positions match TRBD2. V was clipped by 3 bases and J by 5 bases; unmatched bases: 5. CDR1 and CDR2 from the germline V gene are GTSNPN and SVGIG (reference sequence). CDR3 length: 14 amino acids. CDR3 protein: CAWRALAGVDTQYF. CDR3 coding DNA: TGTGCCTGGAGGGCCCTAGCGGGGGTAGATACGCAGTATTTT.

Concerning this clonotype itself: With a much larger clone just one base away, this may be a read error. The chain links TRBV27 to TRBJ2-1; D tentatively fits TRBD1 or TRBD2 (5 bases each). The germline CDR1 and CDR2 sequences are MNHEY and SMNVEV (reference sequence). This CDR3 region has 14 residues. V was cut by 4 bases and J by 3 bases, with 10 bases left in between. The CDR3 sequence: CASSWGTCYNEQFF. DNA for the CDR3: TGTGCCAGCAGTTGGGGGACCTGCTACAATGAGCAGTTCTTC.